These T cell receptor beta chains were read from a single sample in a study of blood T cell repertoires in COVID-19. Assay: immunoSEQ multiplex PCR; the TCRdb copy retains only in-frame clones and omits some. The sample lists 60,000 to 95,000 clones, approximately 79% seen once, with just over 2.5% in the top ten. Sequencing was carried out using peripheral blood. The receptors shown here come from a human donor with acute or convalescent COVID-19. The donor label of this sample is uncertain. The CDR3 runs from the conserved cysteine through the conserved F or W. The D gene is left open where the match is weak. For some rows the clone size is stated as once, few or many, or as a class when expanded; others skip it.

NA | TRBJ1-5 | NA | TRBV5-5 | TGTGCCAGCAGTTCCACAGCCGATAGCAATCAGCCCCAGCATTTT | CASSSTADSNQPQHF
NA | TRBJ2-2 | TRBD2 | TRBV2 | TGTGCCAGCAAGGGACTAGCGGGAGTAGGTGGCGGGGAGCTGTTTTTT | CASKGLAGVGGGELFF
NA | TRBJ2-3 | TRBD2 | TRBV7-2 | TGTGCGAGCAGACTAGCGGGAGGATCGACCCACACAGATACGCAGTATTTT | CASRLAGGSTHTDTQYF
NA | TRBJ1-5 | NA | TRBV30 | TGTGCCTGGAGTGCGCGGAAACCTCTAGGGGCGGGCAATCAGCCCCAGCATTTT | CAWSARKPLGAGNQPQHF
NA | TRBJ2-7 | TRBD1 | TRBV5-4 | TGTGCCAGCAGCTTGGGAGGGACAGGGGACTACGAGCAGTACTTC | CASSLGGTGDYEQYF
few | TRBJ1-4 | NA | TRBV7-9 | TGTGCCAGCAGCTCCGACAGGATTGGGAATGAAAAACTGTTTTTT | CASSSDRIGNEKLFF
few | TRBJ2-7 | NA | TRBV6-2/TRBV6-3 | TGTGCCAGCAGTCCACTCTGGGAGCAGTACTTC | CASSPLWEQYF
few | TRBJ1-2 | NA | TRBV2 | TGTGCCAGCAGTGAAGAGACTCATGGCTACACCTTC | CASSEETHGYTF
NA | TRBJ2-1 | TRBD2 | TRBV6-5 | TGTGCCAGCAATACCCGCGGGGGTCGCTACAATGAGCAGTTCTTC | CASNTRGGRYNEQFF
NA | TRBJ2-1 | NA | TRBV20-1 | TGCAGTGCTAGTGCGGGAATAAGGGTGGGCAATGAGCAGTTCTTC | CSASAGIRVGNEQFF
NA | TRBJ1-3 | NA | TRBV6-6 | TGTGCCAGCAGTTACGACAGGCACCGGGACACCATATATTTT | CASSYDRHRDTIYF
NA | TRBJ2-3 | TRBD2 | TRBV5-1 | TGCGCCAGCGAGGGCGGGGGGCTTGGCACAGATACGCAGTATTTT | CASEGGGLGTDTQYF
NA | TRBJ1-6 | NA | TRBV2 | TGTGCCAGCAGCCTGACGAAGGCAGGGAATTCACCCCTCCACTTT | CASSLTKAGNSPLHF
NA | TRBJ1-2 | NA | TRBV29-1 | TGCAGCGTTGAACACATAAATGGCTACACCTTC | CSVEHINGYTF
NA | TRBJ2-3 | TRBD2 | TRBV19 | TGTGCCAGTAGTCTCCGGGGGGGCCGGGAAGATACGCAGTATTTT | CASSLRGGREDTQYF
medium-sized | TRBJ1-6 | TRBD1 | TRBV28 | TGTGCCAGCAGGGGACAGGGCAATAATTCACCCCTCCACTTT | CASRGQGNNSPLHF
NA | TRBJ2-2 | TRBD2 | TRBV5-1 | TGCGCCAGCAGCGCATCACCGCTAGCGGGAGGAGGGACCGGGGAGCTGTTTTTT | CASSASPLAGGGTGELFF
NA | TRBJ2-1 | TRBD2 | TRBV7-2 | TGTGCCAGCAGCTTATCTAGCGGATCCTACAATGAGCAGTTCTTC | CASSLSSGSYNEQFF
NA | TRBJ2-5 | TRBD2 | TRBV7-2 | TGTGCCAGCAGCCCGTTTCTAGCGGGGATGGGGGAGACCCAGTACTTC | CASSPFLAGMGETQYF
NA | TRBJ2-7 | TRBD1 | TRBV7-2 | TGTGCCAGCAGCTTAGAAGGACAGGGTTCCTACGAGCAGTACTTC | CASSLEGQGSYEQYF
few | TRBJ2-5 | NA | TRBV6-4 | TGTGCCAGCAGTGACCGGGCGGGGGAGACCCAGTACTTC | CASSDRAGETQYF
NA | TRBJ2-5 | TRBD2 | TRBV7-7 | TGTGCCAGCAGTCCTACAGCGGGACAAGAGACCCAGTACTTC | CASSPTAGQETQYF
NA | TRBJ1-3 | NA | TRBV5-6 | TGTGCCAGCAGCTTTGACGGGGGCTCTGGAAACACCATATATTTT | CASSFDGGSGNTIYF
NA | TRBJ2-3 | NA | TRBV9 | TGTGCCAGCAGCGAGGGGGGGAGTCAGAGCACAGATACGCAGTATTTT | CASSEGGSQSTDTQYF
NA | TRBJ2-3 | NA | TRBV5-1 | TGCGCCAGCCGAATAAGGACGGCCTCGGGGACAGATACGCAGTATTTT | CASRIRTASGTDTQYF
once | TRBJ2-1 | TRBD2 | TRBV4-3 | TGCGCCAGCAGCCAACCGACTAGCGGGAAGATGGGGGAGCAGTTCTTC | CASSQPTSGKMGEQFF
NA | TRBJ2-7 | NA | TRBV7-9 | TGTGCCAGCAGCTTAAGGGGGGGAGAGGGCTACGAGCAGTACTTC | CASSLRGGEGYEQYF
NA | TRBJ2-3 | TRBD2 | TRBV10-1 | TGCGCCAGCAGTGGAGGTAGCGGGGGGACTAGCACAGATACGCAGTATTTT | CASSGGSGGTSTDTQYF
NA | TRBJ1-4 | NA | TRBV28 | TGTGCCAGCAGCCCCGGGGGGTCTCGGGATGGAAAACTGTTTTTT | CASSPGGSRDGKLFF
once | TRBJ1-2 | NA | TRBV28 | TGTGCCAGCAGCCTCACAGGGCCCGAGGATGGCTACACCTTC | CASSLTGPEDGYTF
NA | TRBJ2-5 | NA | TRBV18 | TGTGCCAGCTCACCAGGGCTGGAGACCCAGTACTTC | CASSPGLETQYF
few | TRBJ2-6 | TRBD1 | TRBV19 | TGTGCCAGCACCTGGGGACAGGGAACCTCTGGGGCCAACGTCCTGACTTTC | CASTWGQGTSGANVLTF
few | TRBJ2-3 | TRBD1 | TRBV27 | TGTGCCAGCAGCTTACAAGGGACAGGGCGGAATACGCAGTATTTT | CASSLQGTGRNTQYF
few | TRBJ1-2 | NA | TRBV30 | TGTGCCTGGAGTCTCGAAAGCTCGAACTATGGCTACACCTTC | CAWSLESSNYGYTF
NA | TRBJ1-5 | TRBD1 | TRBV2 | TGTGCCAGCAGGGACAGGGGGAATCAGCCCCAGCATTTT | CASRDRGNQPQHF
NA | TRBJ2-3 | TRBD2 | TRBV27 | TGTGCCAGCAGTTTAGCGGGAGGTATCAATACGCAGTATTTT | CASSLAGGINTQYF
NA | TRBJ2-1 | TRBD1 | TRBV5-4 | TGTGCCAGCAGCCCTGGACAGGTTTTAGGTGAGCAGTTCTTC | CASSPGQVLGEQFF
few | TRBJ1-2 | NA | TRBV10-2 | TGCGCCAGCAGTTCTGACAGGACCAACTATGGCTACACCTTC | CASSSDRTNYGYTF
few | TRBJ1-4 | TRBD1 | TRBV3-1/TRBV3-2 | TGTGCCAGCAGCATTCAGGGGGCCGGTGAAAAACTGTTTTTT | CASSIQGAGEKLFF
once | TRBJ1-6 | TRBD1 | TRBV28 | TGTGCCAGCAGTTCACCGGGACAGGGATCTTCACCCCTCCACTTT | CASSSPGQGSSPLHF
few | TRBJ2-1 | TRBD2 | TRBV7-9 | TGTGCCAGCAGCCCCGGGACTAGCGGGATGTTCTACAATGAGCAGTTCTTC | CASSPGTSGMFYNEQFF
NA | TRBJ2-7 | NA | TRBV13 | TGTGCCAGCAGCTTGACAGAGAGCTCCTACGAGCAGTACTTC | CASSLTESSYEQYF
NA | TRBJ1-2 | TRBD1 | TRBV3-1/TRBV3-2 | TGTGCCAGCAGCCAAAGGACAGGGCACTATGGCTACACCTTC | CASSQRTGHYGYTF
NA | TRBJ1-1 | NA | TRBV3-1/TRBV3-2 | TGTGCCAGCAGCCAAGTGCAGGGGAACACTGAAGCTTTCTTT | CASSQVQGNTEAFF
NA | TRBJ2-3 | NA | TRBV6-5 | TGTGCCAGCACCCAGGTGTTAGAAACAGATACGCAGTATTTT | CASTQVLETDTQYF
few | TRBJ2-3 | TRBD2 | TRBV7-9 | TGTGCCAGCAGCTCCGGACTAGCGGGAGGGCCAGATACGCAGTATTTT | CASSSGLAGGPDTQYF
NA | TRBJ1-3 | TRBD1 | TRBV10-3 | TGTGCCATCAGAGGGGGCGGGGAAAAAGGAAACACCATATATTTT | CAIRGGGEKGNTIYF
NA | TRBJ1-2 | NA | TRBV15 | TGTGCCACCAGCAGAGATCGGTCCAACCTTTTTGATGGCTACACCTTC | CATSRDRSNLFDGYTF
NA | TRBJ1-6 | NA | TRBV7-6 | TGTGCCAGCAGCTTAGCCCCCTCCGGGGAGGTTAGCTCCTATAATTCACCCCTCCACTTT | CASSLAPSGEVSSYNSPLHF
once | TRBJ1-1 | NA | TRBV21-1 | TGTGCCAGCAGCAAAAAGCCCCGCAAAGCTTTCTTT | CASSKKPRKAFF
NA | TRBJ1-3 | TRBD1 | TRBV18 | TGTGCCAGCTCACTTTCCTCACAGGGGAACATCGGAAACACCATATATTTT | CASSLSSQGNIGNTIYF
NA | TRBJ1-2 | TRBD1 | TRBV6-5 | TGTGCCAGCAGTCAATCGGGGACAGGCAACTATGGCTACACCTTC | CASSQSGTGNYGYTF
NA | TRBJ2-7 | NA | TRBV29-1 | TGCAGCGTTGGGTTTCGGGAGCAGTACTTC | CSVGFREQYF
NA | TRBJ1-2 | NA | TRBV4-3 | TGCGCCAGCAGCCAAGATCCGGGGGAGGCTGGCTATGGCTACACCTTC | CASSQDPGEAGYGYTF
NA | TRBJ2-1 | TRBD1 | TRBV7-7 | TGTGCCAGCAGTCTCGGACAGGGCGTGGAGCAGTTCTTC | CASSLGQGVEQFF